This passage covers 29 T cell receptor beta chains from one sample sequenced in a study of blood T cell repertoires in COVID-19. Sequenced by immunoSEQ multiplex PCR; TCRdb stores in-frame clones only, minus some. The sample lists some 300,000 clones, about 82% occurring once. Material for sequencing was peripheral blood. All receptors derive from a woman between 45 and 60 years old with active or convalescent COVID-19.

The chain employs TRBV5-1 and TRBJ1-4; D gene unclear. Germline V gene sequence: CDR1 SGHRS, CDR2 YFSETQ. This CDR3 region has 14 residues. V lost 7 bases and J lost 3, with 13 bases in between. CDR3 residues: CASGERFSNEKLFF. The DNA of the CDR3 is TGCGCCAGCGGCGAGAGGTTTTCTAATGAAAAACTGTTTTTT.

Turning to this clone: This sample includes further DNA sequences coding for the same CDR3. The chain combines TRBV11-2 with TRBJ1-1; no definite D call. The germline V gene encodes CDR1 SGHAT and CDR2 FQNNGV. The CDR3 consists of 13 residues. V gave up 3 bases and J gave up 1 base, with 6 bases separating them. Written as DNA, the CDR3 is TGTGCCAGCAGCTTGAGCCGGAACACTGAAGCTTTCTTT. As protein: CASSLSRNTEAFF.

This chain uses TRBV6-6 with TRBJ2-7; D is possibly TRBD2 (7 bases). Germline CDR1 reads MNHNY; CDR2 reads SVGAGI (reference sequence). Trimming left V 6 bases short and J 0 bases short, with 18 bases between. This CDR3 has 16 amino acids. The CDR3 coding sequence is TGTGCCAGCAGGATCCCGGGGGGCGGGAGCTCCTACGAGCAGTACTTC. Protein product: CASRIPGGGSSYEQYF.

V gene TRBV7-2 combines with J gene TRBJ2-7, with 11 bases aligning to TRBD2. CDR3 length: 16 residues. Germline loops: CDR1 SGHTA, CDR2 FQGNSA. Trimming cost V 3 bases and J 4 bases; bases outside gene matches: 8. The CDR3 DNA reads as TGTGCCAGCAGCTTGCTTAGCGGGAGGGCCGGGTACGAGCAGTACTTC. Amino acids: CASSLLSGRAGYEQYF.

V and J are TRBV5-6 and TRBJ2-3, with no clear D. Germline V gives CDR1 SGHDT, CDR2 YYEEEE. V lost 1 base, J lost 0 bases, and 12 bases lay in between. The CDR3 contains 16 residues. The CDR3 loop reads CASSLLPPPSTDTQYF. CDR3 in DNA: TGTGCCAGCAGCTTGCTCCCCCCCCCTAGCACAGATACGCAGTATTTT.

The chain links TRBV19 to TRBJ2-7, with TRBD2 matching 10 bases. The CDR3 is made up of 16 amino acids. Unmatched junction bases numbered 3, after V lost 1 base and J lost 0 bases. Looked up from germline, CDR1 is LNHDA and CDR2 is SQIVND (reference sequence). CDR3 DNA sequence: TGTGCCAGTAGTATAGGAAGACTAGCGGGCTCCTACGAGCAGTACTTC. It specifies CASSIGRLAGSYEQYF.

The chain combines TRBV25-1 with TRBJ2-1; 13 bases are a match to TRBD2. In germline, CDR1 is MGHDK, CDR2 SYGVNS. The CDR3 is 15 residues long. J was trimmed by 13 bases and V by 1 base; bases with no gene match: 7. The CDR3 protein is CASSEFTSGREDQFF. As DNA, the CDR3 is TGTGCCAGCAGTGAATTTACTAGCGGGAGGGAGGATCAGTTCTTC.

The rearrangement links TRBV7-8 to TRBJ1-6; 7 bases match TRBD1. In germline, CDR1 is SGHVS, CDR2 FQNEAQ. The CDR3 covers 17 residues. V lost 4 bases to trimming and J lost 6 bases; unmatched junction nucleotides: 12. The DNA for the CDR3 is TGTGCCAGCAGCTACAGACAGGGCCGGAGGGGTAATTCACCCCTCCACTTT. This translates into CASSYRQGRRGNSPLHF.

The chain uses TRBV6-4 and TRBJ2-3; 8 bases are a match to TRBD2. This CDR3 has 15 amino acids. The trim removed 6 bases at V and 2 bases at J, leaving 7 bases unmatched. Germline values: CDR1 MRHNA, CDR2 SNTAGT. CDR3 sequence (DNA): TGTGCCAGCAGGGTAATAGCGGGACCCACAGATACGCAGTATTTT. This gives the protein CASRVIAGPTDTQYF.

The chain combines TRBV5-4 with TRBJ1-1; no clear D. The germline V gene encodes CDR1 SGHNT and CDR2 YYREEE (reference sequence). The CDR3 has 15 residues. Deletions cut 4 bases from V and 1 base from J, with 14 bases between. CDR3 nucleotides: TGTGCCAGCAGCCTGGGTGCACGGGGGAACACTGAAGCTTTCTTT. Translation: CASSLGARGNTEAFF.

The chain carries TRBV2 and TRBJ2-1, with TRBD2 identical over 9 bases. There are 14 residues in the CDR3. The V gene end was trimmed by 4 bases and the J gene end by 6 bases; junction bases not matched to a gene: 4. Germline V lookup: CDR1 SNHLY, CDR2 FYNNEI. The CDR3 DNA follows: TGTGCCAGCAGTGTTAGCGGGAGAAGCAATGAGCAGTTCTTC. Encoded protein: CASSVSGRSNEQFF.

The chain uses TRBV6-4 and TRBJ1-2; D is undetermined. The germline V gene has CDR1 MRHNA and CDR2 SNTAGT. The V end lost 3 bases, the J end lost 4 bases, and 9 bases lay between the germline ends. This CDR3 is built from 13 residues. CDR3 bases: TGTGCCAGCAGTGATTCAGGTGCCTATGGCTACACCTTC. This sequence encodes CASSDSGAYGYTF.

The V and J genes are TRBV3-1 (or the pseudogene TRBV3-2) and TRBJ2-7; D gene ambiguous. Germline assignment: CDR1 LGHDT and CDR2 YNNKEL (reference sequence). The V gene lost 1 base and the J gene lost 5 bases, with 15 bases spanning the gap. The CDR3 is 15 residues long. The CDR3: CASSQGPGSGDEQYF. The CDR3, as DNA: TGTGCCAGCAGCCAAGGGCCTGGGTCAGGCGACGAGCAGTACTTC.

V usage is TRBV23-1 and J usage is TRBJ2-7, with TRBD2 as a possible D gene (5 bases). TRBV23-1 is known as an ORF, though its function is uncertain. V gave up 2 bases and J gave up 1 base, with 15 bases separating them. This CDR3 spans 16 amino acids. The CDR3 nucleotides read TGCGCCAGCAGTCAAACGGGGAAATTAGGGTCCTACGAGCAGTACTTC. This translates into CASSQTGKLGSYEQYF.

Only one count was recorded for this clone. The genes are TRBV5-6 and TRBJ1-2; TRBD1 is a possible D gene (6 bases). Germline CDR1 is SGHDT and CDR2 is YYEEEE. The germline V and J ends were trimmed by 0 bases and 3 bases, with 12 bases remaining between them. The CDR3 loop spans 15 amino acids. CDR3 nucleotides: TGTGCCAGCAGCTTGGGCGGGGGGCTGGACTATGGCTACACCTTC. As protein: CASSLGGGLDYGYTF.

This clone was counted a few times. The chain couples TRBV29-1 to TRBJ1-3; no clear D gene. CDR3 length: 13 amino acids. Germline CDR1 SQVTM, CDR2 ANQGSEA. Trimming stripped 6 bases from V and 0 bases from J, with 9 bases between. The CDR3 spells CSVVTNSGNTIYF. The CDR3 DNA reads TGCAGCGTCGTCACAAACTCTGGAAACACCATATATTTT.

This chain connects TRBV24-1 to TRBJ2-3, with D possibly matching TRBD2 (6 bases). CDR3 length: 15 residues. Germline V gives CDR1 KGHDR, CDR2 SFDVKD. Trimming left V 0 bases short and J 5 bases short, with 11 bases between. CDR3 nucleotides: TGTGCCACCAGTGATTTGCCTAGCGTCGGAGATACGCAGTATTTT. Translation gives CATSDLPSVGDTQYF.

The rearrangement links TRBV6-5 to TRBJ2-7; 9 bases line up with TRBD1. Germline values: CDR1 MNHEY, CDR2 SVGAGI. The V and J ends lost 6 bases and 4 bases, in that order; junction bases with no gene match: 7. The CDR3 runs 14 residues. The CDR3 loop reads CASRPTGGFYEQYF. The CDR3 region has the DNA TGTGCCAGCAGACCTACAGGGGGCTTTTACGAGCAGTACTTC.

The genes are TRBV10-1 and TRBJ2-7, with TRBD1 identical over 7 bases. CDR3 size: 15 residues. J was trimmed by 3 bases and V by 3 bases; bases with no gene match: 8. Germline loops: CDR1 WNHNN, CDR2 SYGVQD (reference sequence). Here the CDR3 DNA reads TGCGCCAGCAGTGAACAAACAGGGGAAGGCTACGAGCAGTACTTC. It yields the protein CASSEQTGEGYEQYF.

The CDR3 sequence: CASSSGGPTDTQYF. The CDR3 nucleotides read TGTGCCAGCAGTTCCGGAGGGCCCACAGATACGCAGTATTTT. This rearrangement joins TRBV6-5 to TRBJ2-3; D is perhaps TRBD2 (6 bases). V was cut by 4 bases and J by 2 bases, with 10 bases left in between. Germline V gene data show CDR1 as MNHEY and CDR2 as SVGAGI. The CDR3 contains 14 residues.

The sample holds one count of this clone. CDR3 region: CATSRDISEQYF. Here the CDR3 DNA reads TGTGCCACCAGCAGAGATATCAGCGAGCAGTACTTC. The rearrangement links TRBV15 to TRBJ2-7; no firm D call. CDR1 is LNHNV and CDR2 is YYDKDF in the germline V gene (reference sequence). V dropped 0 bases and J dropped 6 bases, with 6 bases sitting between them. The CDR3 length is 12 residues. Full variable domain (missing parts from reference TRBV15 and TRBJ2-7): DAMVIQNPRYQVTQFGKPVTLSCSQTLNHNVMYWYQQKSSQAPKLLFHYYDKDFNNEADTPDNFQSRRPNTSFCFLDIRSPGLGDTAMYLCATSRDISEQYFGPGTRLTVT.

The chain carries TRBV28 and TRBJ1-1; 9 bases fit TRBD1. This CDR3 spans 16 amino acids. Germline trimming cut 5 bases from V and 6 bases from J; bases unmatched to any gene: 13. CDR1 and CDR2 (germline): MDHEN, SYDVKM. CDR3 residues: CASSPRPGTGSSEAFF. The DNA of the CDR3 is TGTGCCAGCAGTCCAAGGCCCGGGACAGGGTCATCTGAAGCTTTCTTT.

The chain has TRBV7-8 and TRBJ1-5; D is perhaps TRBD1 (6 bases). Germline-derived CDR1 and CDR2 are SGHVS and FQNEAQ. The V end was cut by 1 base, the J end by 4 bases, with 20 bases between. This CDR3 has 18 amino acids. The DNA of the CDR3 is TGTGCCAGCAGCTTAGAACAGGGAGGGGTGAGGGGAAATCAGCCCCAGCATTTT. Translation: CASSLEQGGVRGNQPQHF.

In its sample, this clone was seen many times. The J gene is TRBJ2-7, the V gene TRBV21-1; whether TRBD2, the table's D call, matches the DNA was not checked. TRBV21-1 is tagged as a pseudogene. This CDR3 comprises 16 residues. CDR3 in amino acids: CASSKVKRERSYEQYF. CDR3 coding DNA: TGTGCCAGCAGCAAAGTTAAACGGGAGAGGTCCTACGAGCAGTACTTC.

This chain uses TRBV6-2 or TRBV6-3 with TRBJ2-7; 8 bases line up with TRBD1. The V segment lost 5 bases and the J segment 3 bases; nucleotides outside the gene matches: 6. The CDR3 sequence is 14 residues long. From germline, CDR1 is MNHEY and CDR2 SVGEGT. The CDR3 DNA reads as TGTGCCAGCAGTAACAGGGGGGCGATCTACGAGCAGTACTTC. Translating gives CASSNRGAIYEQYF.

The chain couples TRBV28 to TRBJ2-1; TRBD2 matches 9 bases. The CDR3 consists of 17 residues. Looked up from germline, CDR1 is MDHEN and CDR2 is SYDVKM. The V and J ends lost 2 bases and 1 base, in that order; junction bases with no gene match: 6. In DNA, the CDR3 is TGTGCCAGCAGTTTAGGGCTAGCGGGACCTTCCTACAATGAGCAGTTCTTC. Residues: CASSLGLAGPSYNEQFF.

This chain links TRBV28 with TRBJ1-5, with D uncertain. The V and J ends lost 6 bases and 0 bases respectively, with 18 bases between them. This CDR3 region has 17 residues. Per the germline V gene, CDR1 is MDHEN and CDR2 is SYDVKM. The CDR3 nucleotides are TGTGCCAGCAGGTTACCCCGGTTCGGGAGTAGCAATCAGCCCCAGCATTTT. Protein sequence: CASRLPRFGSSNQPQHF.

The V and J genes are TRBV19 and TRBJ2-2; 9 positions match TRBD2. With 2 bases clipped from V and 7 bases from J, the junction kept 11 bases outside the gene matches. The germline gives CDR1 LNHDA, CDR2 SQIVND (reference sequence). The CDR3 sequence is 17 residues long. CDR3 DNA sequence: TGTGCCAGTAGTATATACGCGGGACTAGCTAGTATCGGGGAGCTGTTTTTT. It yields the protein CASSIYAGLASIGELFF.

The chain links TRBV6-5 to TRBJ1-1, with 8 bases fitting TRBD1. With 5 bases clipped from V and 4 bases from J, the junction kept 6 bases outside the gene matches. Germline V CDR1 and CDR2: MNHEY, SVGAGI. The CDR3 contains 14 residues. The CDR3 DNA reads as TGTGCCAGCAGTACCGGACAGGGCATCACTGAAGCTTTCTTT. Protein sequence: CASSTGQGITEAFF.